The 8 T cell receptor beta chains below were found in one sample sequenced in a study of glioma-infiltrating T cells after dendritic cell vaccination. Clones were sequenced by immunoSEQ multiplex PCR, and TCRdb holds only the in-frame ones, with some missing. This table holds over 80,000 clones, around 90% found once. The sequencing used blood, collected before dendritic cell vaccination. Receptor source: a human donor with glioblastoma.

The chain links TRBV7-9 to TRBJ2-2; D is ambiguous. Deletions cut 5 bases from V and 7 bases from J, with 11 bases between. CDR3 size: 13 residues. Germline V gene data show CDR1 as SEHNR and CDR2 as FQNEAQ (reference sequence). The CDR3 DNA is TGTGCCAGCAGCGTCCAACAAAGCGGGGAGCTGTTTTTT. It yields the protein CASSVQQSGELFF.

The chain carries TRBV29-1 and TRBJ2-7, with TRBD1 identical over 7 bases. The CDR3 extends over 15 amino acids. The germline V gene has CDR1 SQVTM and CDR2 ANQGSEA. V was pared by 5 bases and J by 2 bases, with 12 bases of the junction left unmatched. The CDR3 DNA follows: TGCAGCGTTAGGGTTTTGGGACAGAGACCCTACGAGCAGTACTTC. It encodes CSVRVLGQRPYEQYF.

V is TRBV19 and J is TRBJ1-2, with a tentative D call TRBD1 (5 bases). This CDR3 has 12 amino acids. Per the germline V gene, CDR1 is LNHDA and CDR2 is SQIVND (reference sequence). Trimming removed 8 bases at V and 4 bases at J, with 11 bases between. CDR3 in DNA: TGTGCCAGTGGTAAGGGGATCTATGGCTACACCTTC. This translates into CASGKGIYGYTF. Looking up the rest from reference TRBV19 and TRBJ1-2 gives the full variable domain: DGGITQSPKYLFRKEGQNVTLSCEQNLNHDAMYWYRQDPGQGLRLIYYSQIVNDFQKGDIAEGYSVSREKKESFPLTVTSAQKNPTAFYLCASGKGIYGYTFGSGTRLTVV.

The rearrangement joins TRBV6-5 to TRBJ2-6; 8 nucleotides align to TRBD1. The germline V gene has CDR1 MNHEY and CDR2 SVGAGI. The CDR3 spans 15 residues. The J segment lost 2 bases and the V segment lost 6 bases, leaving 3 bases of the junction unmatched. The CDR3 DNA reads TGTGCCAGCAGCACGGACAGGGCTGGGGCCAACGTCCTGACTTTC. Translating gives CASSTDRAGANVLTF.

The chain couples TRBV2 to TRBJ2-5, with D maybe TRBD2 (6 bases). V was trimmed by 4 bases and J by 1 base, leaving 10 bases between them. Germline V gene data show CDR1 as SNHLY and CDR2 as FYNNEI. The CDR3 consists of 14 residues. The CDR3 region has the DNA TGTGCCAGCAGTGTTGTGGGACTCCAAGAGACCCAGTACTTC. Protein: CASSVVGLQETQYF. The variable domain in full, completed from reference TRBV2 and TRBJ2-5, reads EPEVTQTPSHQVTQMGQEVILRCVPISNHLYFYWYRQILGQKVEFLVSFYNNEISEKSEIFDDQFSVERPDGSNFTLKIRSTKLEDSAMYFCASSVVGLQETQYFGPGTRLLVL.

The chain joins TRBV19 to TRBJ2-5, with a possible D match to TRBD2 (6 bases). This CDR3 region has 13 residues. Germline CDR1 is LNHDA and CDR2 is SQIVND (reference sequence). Trimming took off 7 bases at V and 3 bases at J, with 12 bases between the two ends. In DNA form, the CDR3 reads TGTGCCAGTAACGGGGGTGTTGAAGAGACCCAGTACTTC. It translates to CASNGGVEETQYF.

The chain uses TRBV9 and TRBJ2-3; D perhaps matches TRBD2 (6 bases). This CDR3 is 17 amino acids long. In germline, CDR1 is SGDLS, CDR2 YYNGEE. Trimming cost V 3 bases and J 1 base, with 18 bases left between them. CDR3 residues: CASSELTGGRGTDTQYF. DNA for the CDR3: TGTGCCAGCAGCGAGCTAACCGGGGGTAGGGGCACAGATACGCAGTATTTT.

V is TRBV4-1 and J is TRBJ2-3, with TRBD2 as a possible D gene (7 bases). This CDR3 is built from 16 residues. The V end lost 3 bases, the J end lost 2 bases, and 15 bases lay between the germline ends. The germline V gene has CDR1 MGHRA and CDR2 YSYEKL. The CDR3 DNA follows: TGCGCCAGCAGCCAGGTAGGGGGGGGCCCCACAGATACGCAGTATTTT. It is translated as CASSQVGGGPTDTQYF.